This entry lists 31 T cell receptor beta chains sequenced from one sample in a study of cytomegalovirus exposure and HLA in healthy donors. Primers for the PCR totalled 60 Vbeta and 13 Jbeta. Repertoires were generated with immunoSEQ multiplex PCR, while TCRdb's copy carries only in-frame clones and drops some. The sample shows approximately 150,000 clones, roughly 80% of them seen only once. What was sequenced was PBMCs. Every receptor here comes from a boy between 2 and 10 years old in good health and CMV-seronegative.

This clone was observed once. The gene calls are TRBV28 and TRBJ2-7; D not certain. This CDR3 is 13 amino acids long. Trimming pared 3 bases from V and 2 bases from J, leaving 8 bases between. Germline V gene sequence: CDR1 MDHEN, CDR2 SYDVKM. CDR3 sequence reads: CASSFLAAYEQYF. In nucleotides, the CDR3 is TGTGCCAGCAGTTTTTTGGCGGCCTACGAGCAGTACTTC.

V and J are TRBV6-1 and TRBJ1-5; a possible D gene is TRBD1 (5 bases). CDR1 is MNHNS and CDR2 is SASEGT in the germline V gene. V lost 3 bases and J 4 bases, leaving 7 bases between the germline ends. There are 13 residues in the CDR3. The CDR3 nucleotides read TGTGCCAGCAGTGATAACAGGAATCAGCCCCAGCATTTT. Its protein product is CASSDNRNQPQHF.

The chain carries TRBV7-3 and TRBJ2-1, with D unresolved. The CDR3 covers 14 residues. The V end was cut by 4 bases, the J end by 5 bases, with 12 bases between. Germline lookup yields CDR1 SGHTA and CDR2 FQGTGA. The CDR3 region is CASSSSRLNNEQFF. The DNA of the CDR3 is TGTGCCAGCAGCTCGAGCAGACTGAACAATGAGCAGTTCTTC.

The rearrangement joins TRBV10-3 to TRBJ1-1; TRBD1 aligns across 8 bases. V lost 10 bases to trimming and J lost 1 base; unmatched junction nucleotides: 11. CDR3 length: 15 residues. From germline, CDR1 is ENHRY and CDR2 SYGVKD. The CDR3 sequence is CATARAGGSNTEAFF. Here the CDR3 DNA reads TGTGCCACCGCCCGGGCAGGGGGCTCGAACACTGAAGCTTTCTTT.

This clone was counted once. The J gene is TRBJ2-3, the V gene TRBV6-6, with TRBD2 matching over 8 bases. J was trimmed by 4 bases and V by 11 bases; bases with no gene match: 14. CDR1 and CDR2 from the germline V gene are MNHNY and SVGAGI (reference sequence). CDR3 size: 15 residues. The CDR3 is CADPGLAGRADTQYF. CDR3 nucleotides: TGTGCCGACCCGGGGTTAGCGGGACGTGCAGATACGCAGTATTTT.

J is TRBJ2-5 and V is TRBV5-1, with TRBD1 identical over 7 bases. The germline gives CDR1 SGHRS, CDR2 YFSETQ. The CDR3 is made up of 14 amino acids. The J segment lost 5 bases and the V segment lost 3 bases, leaving 7 bases of the junction unmatched. The CDR3 DNA sequence: TGCGCCAGCAGCTGGAACAGGGGACAGGAGACCCAGTACTTC. Protein: CASSWNRGQETQYF.

This chain uses TRBV27 with TRBJ1-5, with TRBD1 as a possible D gene (5 bases). Per germline, CDR1 MNHEY and CDR2 SMNVEV (reference sequence). The length of the CDR3 is 14 residues. Trimming took 3 bases from V and 5 from J, leaving 11 bases between them. CDR3 sequence reads: CASSFRVSDQPQHF. The CDR3 bases are TGTGCCAGCAGTTTCAGGGTTTCCGATCAGCCCCAGCATTTT.

The rearrangement links TRBV11-3 to TRBJ2-7; a weak D match, TRBD1 (5 bases). The CDR3 sequence is 15 residues long. Trimming removed 5 bases from V and 1 base from J, with 15 bases in between. Germline values: CDR1 SGHNT, CDR2 YENEEA. The CDR3 nucleotides read TGTGCCAGCAGCCCTAGGACACATCCGTCCTACGAGCAGTACTTC. Protein product: CASSPRTHPSYEQYF.

V is TRBV7-8 and J is TRBJ1-4; 8 bases agree with TRBD1. V dropped 4 bases and J dropped 6; count of bases not matched to a gene: 13. Germline-derived CDR1 and CDR2 are SGHVS and FQNEAQ. The CDR3 length is 17 residues. The CDR3 is CASSSKTGGEVYEKLFF. CDR3 DNA: TGTGCCAGCAGCTCTAAAACAGGGGGTGAGGTGTATGAAAAACTGTTTTTT.

This sequence joins TRBV27 and TRBJ2-7; 8 positions match TRBD2. The V gene's germline CDR1 is MNHEY and CDR2 SMNVEV (reference sequence). The J segment lost 6 bases and the V segment lost 7 bases, leaving 11 bases of the junction unmatched. The CDR3 extends over 14 amino acids. DNA of the CDR3: TGTGCCAGCACGTTCCTAGCGGGTCCTGTCGAGCAGTACTTC. Amino acid sequence: CASTFLAGPVEQYF.

This clone was found once. V is TRBV27 and J is TRBJ1-1; tentatively, D is TRBD1 (6 bases). Deletions cut 1 base from V and 6 bases from J, with 12 bases between. The CDR3 extends over 14 amino acids. Looked up from germline, CDR1 is MNHEY and CDR2 is SMNVEV (reference sequence). The CDR3 region is CASSLFLGGAEAFF. CDR3 nucleotides: TGTGCCAGCAGTTTATTCTTAGGGGGTGCTGAAGCTTTCTTT.

In this sample, this clone turned up once. The chain employs TRBV5-4 and TRBJ2-1; 12 bases map to TRBD2. The germline V gene has CDR1 SGHNT and CDR2 YYREEE (reference sequence). After removal of 4 bases from V and 7 bases from J, the junction contained 9 bases not matched to a gene. The CDR3 contains 16 residues. The CDR3: CASSPPSGGAFNEQFF. The CDR3 DNA reads as TGTGCCAGCAGCCCTCCTAGCGGGGGGGCCTTTAATGAGCAGTTCTTC.

This rearrangement joins TRBV9 to TRBJ1-1; no firm D call. The CDR3 consists of 14 residues. The V end was cut by 0 bases, the J end by 5 bases, with 11 bases between. Germline V gene lookup returns CDR1 SGDLS and CDR2 YYNGEE. The CDR3 bases are TGTGCCAGCAGCGTAGGTGAGAGAGGAACTGAAGCTTTCTTT. Its protein product is CASSVGERGTEAFF.

Only one count was recorded for this clone. The chain combines TRBV9 with TRBJ1-3; no definite D call. Germline CDR1 SGDLS, CDR2 YYNGEE. There are 13 residues in the CDR3. The V end lost 2 bases, the J end lost 4 bases, and 7 bases lay between the germline ends. The DNA of the CDR3 is TGTGCCAGCAGCGTCCCGGGAGGAAACACCATATATTTT. This codes for CASSVPGGNTIYF. The full variable domain, with the rest looked up from reference TRBV9 and TRBJ1-3, is DSGVTQTPKHLITATGQRVTLRCSPRSGDLSVYWYQQSLDQGLQFLIQYYNGEERAKGNILERFSAQQFPDLHSELNLSSLELGDSALYFCASSVPGGNTIYFGEGSWLTVV.

The chain combines TRBV13 with TRBJ2-7, with D unresolved. Trimming removed 6 bases at V and 2 bases at J, with 8 bases between. The CDR3 is 12 residues long. Germline V CDR1 and CDR2: PRHDT, FYEKMQ (reference sequence). CDR3 bases: TGTGCCAGCAGTCACTCGACCTACGAGCAGTACTTC. Its protein product is CASSHSTYEQYF.

J is TRBJ2-7 and V is TRBV5-1; D not resolved. The CDR3 covers 13 residues. The V end lost 1 base, the J end lost 4 bases, and 9 bases lay between the germline ends. The germline V gene encodes CDR1 SGHRS and CDR2 YFSETQ. The CDR3 DNA reads TGCGCCAGCAGCTTGAGAAGCTCGTACGAGCAGTACTTC. This encodes CASSLRSSYEQYF.

The CDR3, as DNA: TGTGCCAGCAGCCGGGGACAGGGGCTTTCAGGGGCCAACGTCCTGACTTTC. The encoded protein is CASSRGQGLSGANVLTF. This chain uses TRBV7-2 with TRBJ2-6; 10 bases are shared with TRBD1. The germline gives CDR1 SGHTA, CDR2 FQGNSA. The CDR3 spans 17 residues. J was trimmed by 4 bases and V by 5 bases; bases with no gene match: 8.

The chain has TRBV10-2 and TRBJ2-1; no clear D. Germline loops: CDR1 WSHSY, CDR2 SAAADI. Trimming shortened V by 3 bases and J by 0 bases, and 6 bases separated the two germline ends. This CDR3 contains 14 residues. This CDR3 reads CASSDQDSYNEQFF. The CDR3 DNA follows: TGCGCCAGCAGTGACCAGGACTCCTACAATGAGCAGTTCTTC.

The chain links TRBV6-5 to TRBJ2-2, with a tentative D call TRBD1 (5 bases). Trimming stripped 6 bases from V and 5 bases from J, with 10 bases between. This CDR3 region has 13 residues. Germline V CDR1 and CDR2: MNHEY, SVGAGI. The CDR3 sequence is CASSYKGTGELFF. DNA for the CDR3: TGTGCCAGCAGCTATAAGGGGACCGGGGAGCTGTTTTTT.

This chain uses TRBV6-5 with TRBJ1-2; TRBD1 is a possible D gene (5 bases). Germline CDR1 is MNHEY and CDR2 is SVGAGI. Trimming stripped 6 bases from V and 4 bases from J, with 15 bases between. This CDR3 is built from 14 residues. CDR3 DNA sequence: TGTGCCAGCAGCTACACCGGGGGAAGCTATGGCTACACCTTC. Translation: CASSYTGGSYGYTF.

This clone came up once. This chain links TRBV7-9 with TRBJ1-1; TRBD1 might be the D (6 bases). The V end lost 5 bases, the J end lost 4 bases, and 17 bases lay between the germline ends. The CDR3 sequence is 15 residues long. Germline loops: CDR1 SEHNR, CDR2 FQNEAQ (reference sequence). CDR3: CASSPPTGLSTEAFF. In DNA form, the CDR3 reads TGTGCCAGCAGCCCGCCGACAGGATTGAGCACTGAAGCTTTCTTT.

This clone has only one observation. The genes are TRBV7-6 and TRBJ2-5; the D is unclear. The CDR3 is made up of 15 amino acids. Germline CDR1 SGHVS, CDR2 FNYEAQ. The V end was cut by 5 bases, the J end by 2 bases, with 15 bases between. The CDR3 DNA sequence: TGTGCCAGCAGCCCCGGGTCCTCATCTCAAGAGACCCAGTACTTC. The encoded protein is CASSPGSSSQETQYF.

The chain is built from TRBV28 and TRBJ1-1; no definite D call. Germline loops: CDR1 MDHEN, CDR2 SYDVKM. The CDR3 spans 12 residues. V dropped 9 bases and J dropped 4 bases, with 12 bases sitting between them. In DNA form, the CDR3 reads TGTGCCAGTGCCCCCGGGGTCACTGAAGCTTTCTTT. Translating it yields CASAPGVTEAFF.

The chain links TRBV9 to TRBJ2-3; TRBD2 might be the D (5 bases). Germline V gene sequence: CDR1 SGDLS, CDR2 YYNGEE. The germline V and J ends were trimmed by 4 bases and 0 bases, with 15 bases remaining between them. This CDR3 is built from 16 residues. Here the CDR3 DNA reads TGTGCCAGCAGCATAGTGCCAGCGGTTAGCACAGATACGCAGTATTTT. Amino acids: CASSIVPAVSTDTQYF.

This clone was seen a handful of times. This chain joins TRBV28 and TRBJ2-5, with 7 bases lining up with TRBD1. The germline V gene encodes CDR1 MDHEN and CDR2 SYDVKM. V gave up 7 bases and J gave up 3 bases; unmatched junction bases: 5. The CDR3 is made up of 13 amino acids. The DNA for the CDR3 is TGTGCCAGCAATAAAGGGGGCGAAGAGACCCAGTACTTC. Its translation is CASNKGGEETQYF.

This chain joins TRBV27 and TRBJ1-5; TRBD1 matches 7 bases. This CDR3 spans 14 amino acids. CDR1 is MNHEY, CDR2 SMNVEV, per germline (reference sequence). V dropped 2 bases and J dropped 7; count of bases not matched to a gene: 5. CDR3 DNA sequence: TGTGCCAGCAGTTTAGGAGGGGGCGAACAGCCCCAGCATTTT. Translated, it gives CASSLGGGEQPQHF.

The V call is TRBV7-9, the J call TRBJ2-7; TRBD1 matches 7 bases. The germline V gene encodes CDR1 SEHNR and CDR2 FQNEAQ (reference sequence). The junction had 13 bases not matched to a gene; V was cut back by 10 bases and J by 1 base. The CDR3 has 15 amino acids. CDR3 sequence: CANLNVTGMSYEQYF. The DNA for the CDR3 is TGTGCCAACCTAAACGTGACAGGGATGTCCTACGAGCAGTACTTC.

This clone was observed a handful of times. This sequence joins TRBV6-5 and TRBJ2-5; D unresolved. V was trimmed by 5 bases and J by 1 base, leaving 8 bases between them. This CDR3 comprises 13 residues. Germline CDR1 is MNHEY and CDR2 is SVGAGI. CDR3: CASSKKPQETQYF. The CDR3 nucleotides read TGTGCCAGCAGTAAAAAGCCCCAAGAGACCCAGTACTTC.

V and J are TRBV28 and TRBJ1-4, with unresolved D. V was cut by 4 bases and J by 3 bases, with 15 bases left in between. This CDR3 is 16 amino acids long. Germline CDR1 reads MDHEN; CDR2 reads SYDVKM. CDR3 amino acids: CASSSPETFPNEKLFF. As DNA, the CDR3 is TGTGCCAGCAGTTCGCCCGAGACATTTCCTAATGAAAAACTGTTTTTT. Combining the CDR3 with reference TRBV28 and TRBJ1-4 gives the whole variable domain DVKVTQSSRYLVKRTGEKVFLECVQDMDHENMFWYRQDPGLGLRLIYFSYDVKMKEKGDIPEGYSVSREKKERFSLILESASTNQTSMYLCASSSPETFPNEKLFFGSGTQLSVL.

The V and J genes are TRBV18 and TRBJ2-7; the D is unclear. This CDR3 has 18 residues. Germline V lookup: CDR1 KGHSH, CDR2 LQKENI. The V gene lost 3 bases and the J gene lost 2 bases, with 23 bases spanning the gap. This chain's CDR3 is CASSPKITPSAITYEQYF. CDR3 coding DNA: TGTGCCAGCTCACCGAAAATAACTCCCAGCGCGATTACCTACGAGCAGTACTTC.

Remarks on this clone: Other nucleotide sequences in the sample specify the same CDR3. The genes are TRBV9 and TRBJ2-2; D is unresolved. Trimming shortened V by 1 base and J by 9 bases, and 10 bases separated the two germline ends. This CDR3 is built from 13 residues. In germline, CDR1 is SGDLS, CDR2 YYNGEE. The chain's CDR3 is CASSVTASRELFF. Here the CDR3 DNA reads TGTGCCAGCAGCGTAACAGCTTCGCGGGAGCTGTTTTTT.